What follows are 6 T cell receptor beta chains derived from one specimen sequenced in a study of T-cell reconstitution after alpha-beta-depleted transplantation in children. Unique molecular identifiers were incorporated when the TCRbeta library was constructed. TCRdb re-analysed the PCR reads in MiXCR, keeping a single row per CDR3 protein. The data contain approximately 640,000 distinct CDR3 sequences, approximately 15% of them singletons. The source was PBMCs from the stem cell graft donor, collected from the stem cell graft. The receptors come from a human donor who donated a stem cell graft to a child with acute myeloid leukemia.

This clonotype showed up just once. The CDR3 nucleotides read TGCAGCGTTGAACATAGCGGGGGGGGCTACAATGAGCAGTTCTTC. This encodes CSVEHSGGGYNEQFF. The V and J genes are TRBV29-1 and TRBJ2-1; 11 bases are shared with TRBD2. The CDR3 sequence is 15 residues long. Looked up from germline, CDR1 is SQVTM and CDR2 is ANQGSEA. Trimming at V came to 2 bases and at J to 3 bases, leaving 3 bases not matched to a gene.

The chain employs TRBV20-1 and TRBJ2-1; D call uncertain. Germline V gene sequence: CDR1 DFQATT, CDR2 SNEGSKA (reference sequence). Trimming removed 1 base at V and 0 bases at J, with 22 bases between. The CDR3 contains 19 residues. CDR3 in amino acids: CSARAQMVPTRSSYNEQFF. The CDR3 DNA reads TGCAGTGCTAGAGCCCAGATGGTCCCCACCAGGAGCTCCTACAATGAGCAGTTCTTC.

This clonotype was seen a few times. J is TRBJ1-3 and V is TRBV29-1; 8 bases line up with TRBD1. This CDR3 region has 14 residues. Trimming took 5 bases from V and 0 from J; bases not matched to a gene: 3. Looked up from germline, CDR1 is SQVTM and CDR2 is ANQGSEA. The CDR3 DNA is TGCAGCGTTCTGGACAGGGACTCTGGAAACACCATATATTTT. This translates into CSVLDRDSGNTIYF.

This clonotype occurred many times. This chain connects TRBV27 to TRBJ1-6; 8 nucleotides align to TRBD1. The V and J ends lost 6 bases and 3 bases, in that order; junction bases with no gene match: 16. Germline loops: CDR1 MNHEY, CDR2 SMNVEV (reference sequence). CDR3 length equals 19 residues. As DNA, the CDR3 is TGTGCCAGCAGCCGAGACAGGGGCTCTACACCGAACTATAATTCACCCCTCCACTTT. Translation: CASSRDRGSTPNYNSPLHF.

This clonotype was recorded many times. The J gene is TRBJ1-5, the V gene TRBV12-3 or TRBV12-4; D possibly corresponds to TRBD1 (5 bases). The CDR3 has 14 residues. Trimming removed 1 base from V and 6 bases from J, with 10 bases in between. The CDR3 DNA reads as TGTGCCAGCAGTTTAGGGGGCCGAACTCAGCCCCAGCATTTT. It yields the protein CASSLGGRTQPQHF.

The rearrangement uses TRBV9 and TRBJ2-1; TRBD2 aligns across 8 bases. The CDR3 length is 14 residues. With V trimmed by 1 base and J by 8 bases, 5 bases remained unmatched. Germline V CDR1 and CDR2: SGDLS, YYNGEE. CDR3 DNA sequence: TGTGCCAGCAGCGTAACGGGGGGGCCGGATGAGCAGTTCTTC. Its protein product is CASSVTGGPDEQFF.